These T cell receptor beta chains were read from a single sample in a study of OX40 agonist ivuxolimab in advanced cancers. The method was immunoSEQ multiplex PCR; TCRdb's version includes in-frame clones alone and lacks a portion of them. The data show under 8,500 clones, around 75% seen once. This sample comprised CD4+ or CD8+ T cells sorted from blood, obtained in a trial of the OX40 agonist ivuxolimab. These receptors all come from an adult with an advanced solid tumor such as melanoma, head and neck, liver or kidney cancer. The CDR3 runs from the conserved cysteine through the conserved F or W. The D gene is left open where the match is weak. Only part of the rows carry a size: once, few, many, or a class if the clone is expanded.

NA,TRBV7-6,NA,TRBJ2-1,TGTGCCAGCAGCCGAGGACAGAGCTCCTACAATGAGCAGTTCTTC,CASSRGQSSYNEQFF
NA,TRBV10-3,NA,TRBJ2-2,TGTGCCATCAGTGACGGGGGCACCGGGGAGCTGTTTTTT,CAISDGGTGELFF
NA,TRBV6-5,NA,TRBJ1-5,TGTGCCAGCAGTTACTCTCTTTATCAGCCCCAGCATTTT,CASSYSLYQPQHF
TRBD2,TRBV5-4,NA,TRBJ2-1,TGTGCCAGCAGCTCCAGCGGGGGTTGGTTCTTC,CASSSSGGWFF
NA,TRBV21-1,NA,TRBJ2-1,TGTGCCAGCAGCAGATTCCTCCGGGACTTATCCTACAATGAGCAGTTCTTC,CASSRFLRDLSYNEQFF
NA,TRBV7-9,NA,TRBJ2-1,TGTGCCGGCGGGGTGTGGGGGGCCCCCTACAATGAGCAGTTCTTC,CAGGVWGAPYNEQFF
NA,TRBV6-5,NA,TRBJ2-2,TGTGCCAGCAGCCCGGGACTCGGAACCGGGGAGCTGTTTTTT,CASSPGLGTGELFF
NA,TRBV9,NA,TRBJ2-3,TGTGCCAGCAGCGTAGAGGATGGTAGCACAGATACGCAGTATTTT,CASSVEDGSTDTQYF
TRBD1,TRBV14,NA,TRBJ1-6,TGTGCCAGCAGCCATGATACCGGGACAGGTCCCTGGTCCTATAATTCACCCCTCCACTTT,CASSHDTGTGPWSYNSPLHF
NA,TRBV29-1,NA,TRBJ1-1,TGCAGCGTTGCCAAACAGGGCACTGAAGCTTTCTTT,CSVAKQGTEAFF
TRBD1,TRBV27,NA,TRBJ2-3,TGTGCCAGCAGTTTCCGGGACAGGGTTACAGATACGCAGTATTTT,CASSFRDRVTDTQYF
NA,TRBV2,NA,TRBJ2-7,TGTGCCAGCAGTGAATACAGCACGCAGGGGCTCTACGAGCAGTACTTC,CASSEYSTQGLYEQYF
NA,TRBV2,NA,TRBJ2-1,TGTGCCACCATAGGGACGACCGCCTTCAATGAGCAGTTCTTC,CATIGTTAFNEQFF
NA,TRBV19,NA,TRBJ2-5,TGTGCCAGTGCGCTCTTGGGGACGGAGACCCAGTACTTC,CASALLGTETQYF
TRBD1,TRBV7-3,once,TRBJ2-7,TGTGCCAGCAGCCAGTACAGGGGGCCCTCCTACGAGCAGTACTTC,CASSQYRGPSYEQYF
NA,TRBV7-7,NA,TRBJ2-5,TGTGCTAGCAGCTTAGGCGGCGCAGCTGCCCCCCAAGAGACCCAGTACTTC,CASSLGGAAAPQETQYF
NA,TRBV6-9,few,TRBJ1-2,TGTGCCAGCAGTTACTCCCAGGGAGGATATGGCTACACCTTC,CASSYSQGGYGYTF
TRBD2,TRBV9,NA,TRBJ2-3,TGTGCCAGCAGCGTAACGTGGGCGGGAGTCACAGATACGCAGTATTTT,CASSVTWAGVTDTQYF
NA,TRBV7-9,NA,TRBJ1-2,TGTGCCAGCAGCTTATATGGCTACACCTTC,CASSLYGYTF
NA,TRBV2,NA,TRBJ2-7,TGTGCCAGCTCCGAGGGGTCCTACGAGCAGTACTTC,CASSEGSYEQYF
NA,TRBV15,NA,TRBJ2-7,TGTGCCACCAGCAGGGGCAAGGACGGAACCTACGAGCAGTACTTC,CATSRGKDGTYEQYF